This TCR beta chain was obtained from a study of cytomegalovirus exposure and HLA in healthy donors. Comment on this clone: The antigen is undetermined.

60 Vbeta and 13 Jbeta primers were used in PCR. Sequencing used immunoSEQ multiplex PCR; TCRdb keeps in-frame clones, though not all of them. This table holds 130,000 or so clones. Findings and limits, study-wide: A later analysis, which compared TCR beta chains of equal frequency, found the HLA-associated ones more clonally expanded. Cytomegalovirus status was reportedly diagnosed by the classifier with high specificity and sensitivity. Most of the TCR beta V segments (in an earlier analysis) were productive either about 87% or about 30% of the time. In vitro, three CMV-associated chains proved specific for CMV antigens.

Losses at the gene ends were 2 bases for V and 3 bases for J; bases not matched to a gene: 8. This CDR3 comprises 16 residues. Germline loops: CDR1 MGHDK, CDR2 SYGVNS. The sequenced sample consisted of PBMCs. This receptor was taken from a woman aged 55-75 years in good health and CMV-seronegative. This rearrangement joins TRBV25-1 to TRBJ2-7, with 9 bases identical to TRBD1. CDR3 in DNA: TGTGCCAGCAGTGAACTAGGGACAGGGAGAAGCTACGAGCAGTACTTC. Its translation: CASSELGTGRSYEQYF.